A single sample is the source of the 14 T cell receptor beta chains below, sequenced in a study of blood T cell repertoires in COVID-19 (dated by TCRdb to the early 2020s). Library construction relied on the immunoSEQ multiplex PCR assay. Held by TCRdb, this immuneACCESS table contains in-frame sequences only and omits some clones. Under half of the omission traces to an unresolved V gene where checked; the cause of the rest is unknown. Present in this sample are 300,000 to 400,000 clones, about 87% of which were seen just once. The ten largest clones capture just under 6.5% of the sample. The sequenced sample consisted of peripheral blood. The receptors derive from a woman aged 45-59 years with COVID-19, enrolled during active disease.

In this sample, this clone turned up once. The rearrangement links TRBV3-1 (or the pseudogene TRBV3-2) to TRBJ2-3, with 7 bases matching TRBD2. Germline loops: CDR1 LGHDT, CDR2 YNNKEL (reference sequence). CDR3 length equals 16 residues. The trim removed 4 bases at V and 0 bases at J, leaving 7 bases unmatched. The CDR3 nucleotides are TGTGCCAGCAGCCCAAGCCTGGGGGGGAGCACAGATACGCAGTATTTT. Its translation: CASSPSLGGSTDTQYF.

This rearrangement joins TRBV29-1 to TRBJ1-4, with 7 bases that match TRBD1. The CDR3 has 12 amino acids. Unmatched junction bases numbered 5, after V lost 5 bases and J lost 8 bases. Germline assignment: CDR1 SQVTM and CDR2 ANQGSEA. The CDR3 protein is CSVRQGNEKLFF. The CDR3 DNA is TGCAGCGTTAGACAGGGCAACGAAAAACTGTTTTTT.

The chain couples TRBV7-8 to TRBJ2-5; TRBD1 is a possible D gene (7 bases). The CDR3 runs 14 residues. V shed 5 bases and J shed 1 base, with 11 bases lying between them. Looked up from germline, CDR1 is SGHVS and CDR2 is FQNEAQ. The DNA of the CDR3 is TGTGCCAGCAGCCGCGGGACAGCCCAAGAGACCCAGTACTTC. Its translation is CASSRGTAQETQYF.

Only a few counts were recorded for this clone. CDR3 residues: CASSPPGKDTQYF. In nucleotides, the CDR3 is TGTGCCAGCAGCCCGCCGGGGAAAGATACGCAGTATTTT. The genes are TRBV3-1 (or the pseudogene TRBV3-2) and TRBJ2-3; TRBD2 is a possible D gene (5 bases). The germline V and J ends were trimmed by 4 bases and 5 bases, with 10 bases remaining between them. The CDR3 runs to 13 residues. Per germline, CDR1 LGHDT and CDR2 YNNKEL (reference sequence).

V and J are TRBV11-2 and TRBJ1-1; D possibly corresponds to TRBD1 (6 bases). The CDR3 is 14 amino acids. The V gene lost 8 bases and the J gene lost 1 base, with 14 bases spanning the gap. CDR1 is SGHAT, CDR2 FQNNGV, per germline. CDR3 loop: CASGPGQTNTEAFF. The CDR3 region has the DNA TGTGCCAGCGGCCCGGGACAAACGAACACTGAAGCTTTCTTT.

This clone was observed once. The sample holds other DNA sequences that translate to the same CDR3. The gene calls are TRBV12-3 or TRBV12-4 and TRBJ2-2; unclear D gene. This CDR3 is built from 11 residues. V gave up 5 bases and J gave up 5 bases, with 3 bases separating them. CDR3 residues: CASSRTGELFF. The CDR3 coding sequence is TGTGCCAGCAGTCGTACCGGGGAGCTGTTTTTT.

The V gene is TRBV29-1, the J gene TRBJ1-5; tentatively, D is TRBD1 (5 bases). The CDR3 extends over 12 amino acids. V shed 4 bases and J shed 7 bases, with 11 bases lying between them. Per germline, CDR1 SQVTM and CDR2 ANQGSEA. CDR3 coding DNA: TGCAGCGTTGGCAGGGTGGGACAGCCCCAGCATTTT. It encodes CSVGRVGQPQHF.

V usage is TRBV3-1 (or the pseudogene TRBV3-2) and J usage is TRBJ2-7; no reliable D call. Germline V gene sequence: CDR1 LGHDT, CDR2 YNNKEL (reference sequence). This CDR3 contains 11 residues. V was clipped by 5 bases and J by 2 bases, with 4 bases between them. The CDR3 is CASSNTYEQYF. CDR3 DNA: TGTGCCAGCAGCAATACCTACGAGCAGTACTTC.

The rearrangement joins TRBV7-2 to TRBJ2-7; D not certain. V gave up 2 bases and J gave up 5 bases, with 7 bases separating them. Germline V gene data show CDR1 as SGHTA and CDR2 as FQGNSA. CDR3 length: 12 residues. DNA of the CDR3: TGTGCCAGCAGCTTAAGAACGGACGAGCAGTACTTC. The encoded protein is CASSLRTDEQYF.

This chain connects TRBV9 to TRBJ2-7; TRBD2 matches at 10 bases. Unmatched junction bases numbered 3, after V lost 3 bases and J lost 3 bases. Germline-derived CDR1 and CDR2 are SGDLS and YYNGEE. This CDR3 spans 14 amino acids. This CDR3 is CASSEREGHYEQYF. The CDR3 region has the DNA TGTGCCAGCAGCGAGCGGGAGGGCCACTACGAGCAGTACTTC.

The chain has TRBV7-8 and TRBJ2-1, with 9 bases fitting TRBD2. CDR3 length equals 15 residues. The germline gives CDR1 SGHVS, CDR2 FQNEAQ. V shed 8 bases, J shed 8 bases, and the junction held 13 bases outside the gene matches. The CDR3 spells CASGARREGWDEQFF. CDR3 DNA: TGTGCCAGCGGCGCCAGGCGGGAGGGTTGGGATGAGCAGTTCTTC.

The chain is built from TRBV19 and TRBJ1-4; TRBD1 is a possible D gene (6 bases). The CDR3 has 13 amino acids. Trimming removed 9 bases at V and 7 bases at J, with 15 bases between. The germline gives CDR1 LNHDA, CDR2 SQIVND (reference sequence). The CDR3 coding sequence is TGTGCCAGCTCTGACAGGACGGGTGAAAAACTGTTTTTT. This translates into CASSDRTGEKLFF.

This clone came up once. This rearrangement joins TRBV2 to TRBJ2-1, with TRBD2 matching 11 bases. Germline CDR1 reads SNHLY; CDR2 reads FYNNEI. This CDR3 spans 17 amino acids. Unmatched junction bases numbered 13, after V lost 7 bases and J lost 5 bases. CDR3 sequence: CASTPDRRLAGNNEQFF. The CDR3 region has the DNA TGTGCCAGCACCCCCGACCGTCGACTAGCGGGGAACAATGAGCAGTTCTTC.

This chain uses TRBV7-2 with TRBJ1-6, with a possible D match to TRBD1 (5 bases). The CDR3 covers 18 residues. Germline V gene sequence: CDR1 SGHTA, CDR2 FQGNSA. V was clipped by 2 bases and J by 1 base, with 15 bases between them. The DNA for the CDR3 is TGTGCCAGCAGCTTAAACGGGCAGGGTCGGTCCTATAATTCACCCCTCCACTTT. Amino acids: CASSLNGQGRSYNSPLHF.